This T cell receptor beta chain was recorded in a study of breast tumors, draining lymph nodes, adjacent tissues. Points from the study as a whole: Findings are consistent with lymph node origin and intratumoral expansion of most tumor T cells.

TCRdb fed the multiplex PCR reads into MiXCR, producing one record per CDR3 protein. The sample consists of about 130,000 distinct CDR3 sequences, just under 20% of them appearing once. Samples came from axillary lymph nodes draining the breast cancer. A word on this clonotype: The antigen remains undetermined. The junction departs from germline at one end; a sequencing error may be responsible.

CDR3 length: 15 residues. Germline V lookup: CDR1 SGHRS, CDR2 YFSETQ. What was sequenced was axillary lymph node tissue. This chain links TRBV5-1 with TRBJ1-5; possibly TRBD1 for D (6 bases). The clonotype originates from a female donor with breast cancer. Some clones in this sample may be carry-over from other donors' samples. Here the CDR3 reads CAGRASGDSSQPQHF. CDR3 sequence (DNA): TGCGCCGGCAGGGCCTCAGGGGATAGCAGTCAGCCCCAGCATTTT.